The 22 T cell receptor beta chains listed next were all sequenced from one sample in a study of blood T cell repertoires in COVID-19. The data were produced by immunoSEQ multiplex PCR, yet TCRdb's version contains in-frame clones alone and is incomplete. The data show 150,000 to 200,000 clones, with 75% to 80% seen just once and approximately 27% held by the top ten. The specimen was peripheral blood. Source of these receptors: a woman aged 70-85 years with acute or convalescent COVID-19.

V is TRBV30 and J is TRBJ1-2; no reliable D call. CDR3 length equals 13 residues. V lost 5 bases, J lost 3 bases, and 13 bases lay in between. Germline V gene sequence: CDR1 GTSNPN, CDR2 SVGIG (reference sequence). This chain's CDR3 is CAWSNSGDYGYTF. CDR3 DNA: TGTGCCTGGTCAAACAGCGGGGACTATGGCTACACCTTC.

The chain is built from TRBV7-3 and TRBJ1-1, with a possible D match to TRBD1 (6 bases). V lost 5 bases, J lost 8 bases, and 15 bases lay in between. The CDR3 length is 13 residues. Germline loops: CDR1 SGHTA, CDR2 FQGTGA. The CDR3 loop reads CASSLNREGEAFF. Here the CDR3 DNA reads TGTGCCAGCAGCCTCAACAGGGAAGGGGAAGCTTTCTTT.

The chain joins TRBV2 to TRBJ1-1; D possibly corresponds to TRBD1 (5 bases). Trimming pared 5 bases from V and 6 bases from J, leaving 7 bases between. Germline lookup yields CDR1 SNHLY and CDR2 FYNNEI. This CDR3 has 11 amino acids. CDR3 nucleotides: TGTGCCAGCAGTCGGGACTCTGAAGCTTTCTTT. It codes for CASSRDSEAFF.

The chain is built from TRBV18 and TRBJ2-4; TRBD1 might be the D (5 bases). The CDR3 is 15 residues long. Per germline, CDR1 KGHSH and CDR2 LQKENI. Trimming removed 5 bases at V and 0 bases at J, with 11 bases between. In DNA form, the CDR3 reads TGTGCCAGCTCATCGCGACAGTCAGCCAAAAACATTCAGTACTTC. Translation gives CASSSRQSAKNIQYF.

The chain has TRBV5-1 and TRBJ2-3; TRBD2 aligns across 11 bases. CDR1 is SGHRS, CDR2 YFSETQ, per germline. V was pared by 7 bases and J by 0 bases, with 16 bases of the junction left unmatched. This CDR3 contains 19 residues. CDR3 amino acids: CASAGLAGRGARSTDTQYF. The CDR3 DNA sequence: TGCGCCAGCGCCGGACTAGCGGGTCGAGGTGCTCGAAGCACAGATACGCAGTATTTT.

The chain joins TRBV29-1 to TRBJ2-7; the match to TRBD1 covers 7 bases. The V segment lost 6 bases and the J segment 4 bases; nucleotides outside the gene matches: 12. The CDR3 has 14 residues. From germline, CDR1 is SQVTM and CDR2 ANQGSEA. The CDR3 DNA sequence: TGCAGCGTCAGTCTCGGACAGGAGCGTTACGAGCAGTACTTC. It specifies CSVSLGQERYEQYF.

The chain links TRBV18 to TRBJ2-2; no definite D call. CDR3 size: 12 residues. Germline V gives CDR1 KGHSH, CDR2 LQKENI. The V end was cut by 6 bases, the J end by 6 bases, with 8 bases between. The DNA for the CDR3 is TGTGCCAGCTCGGCGGTATCCGGGGAGCTGTTTTTT. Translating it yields CASSAVSGELFF.

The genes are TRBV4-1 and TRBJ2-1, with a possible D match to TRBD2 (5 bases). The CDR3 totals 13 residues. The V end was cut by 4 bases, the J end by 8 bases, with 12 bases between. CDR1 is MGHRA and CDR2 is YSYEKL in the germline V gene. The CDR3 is CASSPRTRYEQFF. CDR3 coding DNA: TGCGCCAGCAGCCCGAGAACTAGATATGAGCAGTTCTTC.

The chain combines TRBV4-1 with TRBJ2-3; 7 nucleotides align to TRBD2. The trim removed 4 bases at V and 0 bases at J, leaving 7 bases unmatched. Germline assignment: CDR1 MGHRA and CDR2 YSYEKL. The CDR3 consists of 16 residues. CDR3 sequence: CASSLSWGGSTDTQYF. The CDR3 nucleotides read TGCGCCAGCAGCCTATCATGGGGGGGTAGCACAGATACGCAGTATTTT.

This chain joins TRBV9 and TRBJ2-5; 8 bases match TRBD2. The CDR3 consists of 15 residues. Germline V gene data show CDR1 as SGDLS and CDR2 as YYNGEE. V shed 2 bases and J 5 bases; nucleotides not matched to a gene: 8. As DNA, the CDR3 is TGTGCCAGCAGCGTTTTCAGCGGGAGCTCTGAGACCCAGTACTTC. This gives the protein CASSVFSGSSETQYF. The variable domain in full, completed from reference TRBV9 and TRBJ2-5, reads DSGVTQTPKHLITATGQRVTLRCSPRSGDLSVYWYQQSLDQGLQFLIQYYNGEERAKGNILERFSAQQFPDLHSELNLSSLELGDSALYFCASSVFSGSSETQYFGPGTRLLVL.

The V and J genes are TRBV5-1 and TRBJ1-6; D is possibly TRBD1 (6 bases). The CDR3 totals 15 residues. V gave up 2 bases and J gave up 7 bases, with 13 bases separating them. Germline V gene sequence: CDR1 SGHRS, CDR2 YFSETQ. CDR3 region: CASSLSGGQNSPLHF. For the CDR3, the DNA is TGCGCCAGCAGCTTATCGGGGGGGCAGAATTCACCCCTCCACTTT.

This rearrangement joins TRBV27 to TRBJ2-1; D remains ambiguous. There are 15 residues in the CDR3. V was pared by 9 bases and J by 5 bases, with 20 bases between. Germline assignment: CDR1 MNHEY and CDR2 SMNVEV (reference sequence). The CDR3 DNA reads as TGTGCCAGAAGAGTAATTTGCGGAAAAAACAATGAGCAGTTCTTC. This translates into CARRVICGKNNEQFF.

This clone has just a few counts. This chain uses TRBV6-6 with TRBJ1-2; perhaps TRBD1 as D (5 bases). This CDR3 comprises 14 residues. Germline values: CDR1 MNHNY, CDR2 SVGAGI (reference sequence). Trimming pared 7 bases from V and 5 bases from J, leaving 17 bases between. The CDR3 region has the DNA TGTGCCAGCACCCACGAGGGACTGTCGTATGGCTACACCTTC. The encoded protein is CASTHEGLSYGYTF.

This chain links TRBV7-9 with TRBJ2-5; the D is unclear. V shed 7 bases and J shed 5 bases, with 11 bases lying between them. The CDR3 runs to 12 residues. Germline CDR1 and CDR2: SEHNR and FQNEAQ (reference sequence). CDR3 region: CASNSLSETQYF. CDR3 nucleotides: TGTGCCAGCAACTCCCTCTCGGAGACCCAGTACTTC.

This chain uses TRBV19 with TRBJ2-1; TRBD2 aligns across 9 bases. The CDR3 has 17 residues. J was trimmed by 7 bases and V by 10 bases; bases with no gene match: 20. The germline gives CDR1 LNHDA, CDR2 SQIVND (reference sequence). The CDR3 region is CATQATGLAGSKNEQFF. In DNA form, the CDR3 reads TGTGCCACCCAGGCAACCGGGCTAGCGGGATCCAAGAATGAGCAGTTCTTC.

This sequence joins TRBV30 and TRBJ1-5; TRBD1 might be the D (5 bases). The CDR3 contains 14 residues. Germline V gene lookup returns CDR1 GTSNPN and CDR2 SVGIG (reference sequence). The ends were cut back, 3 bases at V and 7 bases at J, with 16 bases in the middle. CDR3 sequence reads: CAWSARAGGQPQHF. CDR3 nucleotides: TGTGCCTGGAGCGCCAGGGCTGGTGGACAGCCCCAGCATTTT.

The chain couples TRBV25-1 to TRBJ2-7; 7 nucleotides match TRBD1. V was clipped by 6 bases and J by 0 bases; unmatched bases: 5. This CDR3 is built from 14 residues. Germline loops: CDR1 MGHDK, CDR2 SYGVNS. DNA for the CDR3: TGTGCCAGCAGCCGGGACAGCCACTCCTACGAGCAGTACTTC. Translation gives CASSRDSHSYEQYF.

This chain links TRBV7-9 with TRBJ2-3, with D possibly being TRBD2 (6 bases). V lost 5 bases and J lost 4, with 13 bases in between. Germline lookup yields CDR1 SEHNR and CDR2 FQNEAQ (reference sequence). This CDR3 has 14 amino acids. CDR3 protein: CASSPGLSPDTQYF. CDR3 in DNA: TGTGCCAGCAGCCCGGGACTTTCCCCAGATACGCAGTATTTT. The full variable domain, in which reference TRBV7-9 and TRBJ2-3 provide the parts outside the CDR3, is DTGVSQNPRHKITKRGQNVTFRCDPISEHNRLYWYRQTLGQGPEFLTYFQNEAQLEKSRLLSDRFSAERPKGSFSTLEIQRTEQGDSAMYLCASSPGLSPDTQYFGPGTRLTVL.

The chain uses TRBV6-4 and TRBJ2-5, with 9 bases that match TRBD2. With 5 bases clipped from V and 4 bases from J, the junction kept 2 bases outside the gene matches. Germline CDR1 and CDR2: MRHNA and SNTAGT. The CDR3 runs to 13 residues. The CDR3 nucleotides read TGTGCCAGCAGTCGAGCGGGAGGAGAGACCCAGTACTTC. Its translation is CASSRAGGETQYF.

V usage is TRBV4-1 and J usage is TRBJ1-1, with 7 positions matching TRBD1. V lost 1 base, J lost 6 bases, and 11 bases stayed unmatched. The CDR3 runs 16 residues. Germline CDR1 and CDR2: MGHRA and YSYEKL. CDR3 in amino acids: CASSQGTGSVVAEAFF. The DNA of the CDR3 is TGCGCCAGCAGCCAAGGGACAGGCTCGGTCGTGGCTGAAGCTTTCTTT.

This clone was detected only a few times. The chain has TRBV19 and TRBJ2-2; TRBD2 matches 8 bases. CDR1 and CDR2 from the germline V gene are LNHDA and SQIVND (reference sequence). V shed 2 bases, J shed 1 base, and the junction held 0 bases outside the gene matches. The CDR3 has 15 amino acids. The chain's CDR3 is CASSILAGNTGELFF. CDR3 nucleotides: TGTGCCAGTAGTATACTAGCGGGGAACACCGGGGAGCTGTTTTTT.

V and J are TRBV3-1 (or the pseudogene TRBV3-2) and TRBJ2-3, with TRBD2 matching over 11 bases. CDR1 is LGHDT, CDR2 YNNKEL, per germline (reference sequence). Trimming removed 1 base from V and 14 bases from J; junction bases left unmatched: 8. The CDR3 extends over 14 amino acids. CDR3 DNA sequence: TGTGCCAGCAGCCAAGGACTAGCGGGACTCTCCCCGTATTTT. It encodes CASSQGLAGLSPYF.